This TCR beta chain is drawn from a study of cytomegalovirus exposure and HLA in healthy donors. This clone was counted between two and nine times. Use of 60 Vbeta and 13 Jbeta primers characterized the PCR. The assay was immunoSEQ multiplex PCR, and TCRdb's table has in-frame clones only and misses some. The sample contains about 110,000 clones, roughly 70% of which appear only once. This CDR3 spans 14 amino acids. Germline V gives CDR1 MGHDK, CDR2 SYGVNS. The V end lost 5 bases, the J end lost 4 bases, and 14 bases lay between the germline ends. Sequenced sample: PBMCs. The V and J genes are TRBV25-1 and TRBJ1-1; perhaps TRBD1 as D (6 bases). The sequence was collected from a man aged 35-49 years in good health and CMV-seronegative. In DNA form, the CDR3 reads TGTGCCAGCAGTCCGGACAGACATGGCACTGAAGCTTTCTTT. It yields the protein CASSPDRHGTEAFF.